This T cell receptor (beta chain) stems from a study of blood T cell repertoires in COVID-19. Study as a whole: Italy, Spain and the United States were the sources of the convalescent and acute COVID-19 samples. T cells, B-cell-depleted T cells, or PBMCs supplied cDNA or gDNA.

The method was immunoSEQ multiplex PCR; TCRdb's version includes in-frame clones alone and lacks a portion of them. The profile shows some 200,000 clones, roughly 79% of them singletons. This receptor was taken from a woman in her seventies with acute or convalescent COVID-19. The sample consisted of peripheral blood.

The DNA of the CDR3 is TGCGCCAGCAGCTTGGGCGGACAGAGCACCGGGGAGCTGTTTTTT. Its protein is CASSLGGQSTGELFF. This sequence joins TRBV5-1 and TRBJ2-2; TRBD1 is a possible D gene (6 bases). The V end was cut by 0 bases, the J end by 4 bases, with 10 bases between. There are 15 residues in the CDR3. CDR1 is SGHRS and CDR2 is YFSETQ in the germline V gene.